This T cell receptor beta chain came from a study of T cell responses to AZD1222 COVID-19 vaccine. At the level of the study: Pooling covered second doses at about 4 or about 12 weeks. Study outcomes and limitations: Donor demographics were predominantly white British with a female majority; clonal diversity may be underestimated. When two AZD1222 doses had been given, Spike-specific TCR breadth and depth rose.

Assay used: immunoSEQ multiplex PCR; TCRdb lists only in-frame clones, some missing. The data hold about 70,000 clones, with roughly 85% observed a single time. Unmatched junction bases numbered 2, after V lost 1 base and J lost 2 bases. The CDR3 extends over 14 amino acids. CDR1 is SGHDT, CDR2 YYEEEE, per germline. As concerns this clone: Its antigen remains unknown.

The TCR comes from an adult in good health. The chain combines TRBV5-6 with TRBJ2-7; TRBD2 aligns across 8 bases. The specimen was peripheral blood, collected on day 0 of AZD1222 vaccination. CDR3 sequence: CASSLIGGAYEQYF. In DNA form, the CDR3 reads TGTGCCAGCAGCTTGATCGGGGGGGCCTACGAGCAGTACTTC.